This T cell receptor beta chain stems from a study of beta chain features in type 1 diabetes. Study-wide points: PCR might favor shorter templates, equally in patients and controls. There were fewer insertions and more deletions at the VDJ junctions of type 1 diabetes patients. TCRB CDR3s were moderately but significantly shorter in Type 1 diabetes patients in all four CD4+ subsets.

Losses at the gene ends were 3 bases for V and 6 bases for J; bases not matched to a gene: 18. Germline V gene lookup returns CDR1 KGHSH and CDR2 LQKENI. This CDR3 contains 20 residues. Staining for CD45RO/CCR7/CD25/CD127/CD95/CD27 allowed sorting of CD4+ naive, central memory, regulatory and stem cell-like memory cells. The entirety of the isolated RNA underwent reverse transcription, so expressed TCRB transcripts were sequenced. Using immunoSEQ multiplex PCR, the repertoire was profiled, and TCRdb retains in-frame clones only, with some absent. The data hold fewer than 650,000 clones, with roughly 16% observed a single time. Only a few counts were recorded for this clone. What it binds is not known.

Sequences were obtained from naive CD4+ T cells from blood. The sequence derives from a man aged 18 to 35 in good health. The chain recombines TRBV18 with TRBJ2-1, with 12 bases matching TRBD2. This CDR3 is CASSPQETSGRHLGGNEQFF. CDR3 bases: TGTGCCAGCTCACCCCAGGAGACTAGCGGGAGACACCTGGGAGGCAATGAGCAGTTCTTC.